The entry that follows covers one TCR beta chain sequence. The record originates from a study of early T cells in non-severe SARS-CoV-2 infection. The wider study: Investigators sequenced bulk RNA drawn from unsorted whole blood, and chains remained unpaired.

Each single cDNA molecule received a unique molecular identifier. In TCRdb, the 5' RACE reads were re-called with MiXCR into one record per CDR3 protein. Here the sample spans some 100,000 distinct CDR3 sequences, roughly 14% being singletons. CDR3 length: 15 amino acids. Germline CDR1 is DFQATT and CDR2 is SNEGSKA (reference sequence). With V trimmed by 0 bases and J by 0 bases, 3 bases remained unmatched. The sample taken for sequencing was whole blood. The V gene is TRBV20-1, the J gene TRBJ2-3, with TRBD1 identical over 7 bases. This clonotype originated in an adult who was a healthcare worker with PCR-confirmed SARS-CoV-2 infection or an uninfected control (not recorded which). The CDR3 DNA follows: TGCAGTGCTAGAGAAGGGACAGCGAGCACAGATACGCAGTATTTT. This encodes CSAREGTASTDTQYF.